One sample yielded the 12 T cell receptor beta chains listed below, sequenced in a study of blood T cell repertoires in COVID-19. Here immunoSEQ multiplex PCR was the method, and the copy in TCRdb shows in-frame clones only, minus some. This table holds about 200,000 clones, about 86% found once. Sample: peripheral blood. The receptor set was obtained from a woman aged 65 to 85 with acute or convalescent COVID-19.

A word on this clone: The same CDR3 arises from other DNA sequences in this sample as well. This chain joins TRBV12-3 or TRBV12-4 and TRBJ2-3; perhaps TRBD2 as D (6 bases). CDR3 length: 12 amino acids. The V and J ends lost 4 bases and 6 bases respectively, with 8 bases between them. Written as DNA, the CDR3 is TGTGCCAGCAGTTCTGCGGGGGATACGCAGTATTTT. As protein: CASSSAGDTQYF.

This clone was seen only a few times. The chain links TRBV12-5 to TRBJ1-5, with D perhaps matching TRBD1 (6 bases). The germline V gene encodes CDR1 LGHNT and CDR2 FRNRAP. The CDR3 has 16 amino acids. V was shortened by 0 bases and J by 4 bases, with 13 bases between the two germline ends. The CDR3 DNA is TGTGCTAGTGGTTTGGTACCAGGGGTAGGAAATCAGCCCCAGCATTTT. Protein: CASGLVPGVGNQPQHF.

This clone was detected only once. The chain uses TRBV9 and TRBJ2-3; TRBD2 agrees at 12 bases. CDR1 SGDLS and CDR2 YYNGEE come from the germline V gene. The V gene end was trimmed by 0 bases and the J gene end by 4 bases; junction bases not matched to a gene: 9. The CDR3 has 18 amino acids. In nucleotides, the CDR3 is TGTGCCAGCAGCGTAGGCCACGGACTAGCGGGGATCTCAGATACGCAGTATTTT. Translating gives CASSVGHGLAGISDTQYF.

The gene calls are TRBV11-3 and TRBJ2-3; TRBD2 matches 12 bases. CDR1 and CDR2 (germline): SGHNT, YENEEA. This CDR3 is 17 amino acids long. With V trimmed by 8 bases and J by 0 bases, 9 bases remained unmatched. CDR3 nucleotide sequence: TGTGCCAGCGGCTGGACTAGCGGGACTTATAGCACAGATACGCAGTATTTT. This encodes CASGWTSGTYSTDTQYF.

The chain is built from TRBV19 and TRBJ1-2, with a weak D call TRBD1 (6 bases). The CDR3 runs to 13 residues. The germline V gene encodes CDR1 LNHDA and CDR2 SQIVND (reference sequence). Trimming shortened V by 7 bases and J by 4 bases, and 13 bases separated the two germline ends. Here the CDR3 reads CASTNDRTYGYTF. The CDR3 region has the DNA TGTGCCAGTACAAACGACAGGACCTATGGCTACACCTTC.

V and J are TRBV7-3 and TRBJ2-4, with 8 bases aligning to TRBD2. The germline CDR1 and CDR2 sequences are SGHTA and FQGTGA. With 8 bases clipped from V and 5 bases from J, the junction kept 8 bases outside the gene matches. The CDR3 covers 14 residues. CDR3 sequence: CASGDPGGENIQYF. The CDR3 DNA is TGTGCCAGCGGAGACCCGGGAGGGGAAAACATTCAGTACTTC.

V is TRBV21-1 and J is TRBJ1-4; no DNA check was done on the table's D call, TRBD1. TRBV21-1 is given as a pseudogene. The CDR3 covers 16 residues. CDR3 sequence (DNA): TGTGCCAGCAGCAAAGCCCGGGACAGCCTTAATGAAAAACTGTTTTTT. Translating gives CASSKARDSLNEKLFF.

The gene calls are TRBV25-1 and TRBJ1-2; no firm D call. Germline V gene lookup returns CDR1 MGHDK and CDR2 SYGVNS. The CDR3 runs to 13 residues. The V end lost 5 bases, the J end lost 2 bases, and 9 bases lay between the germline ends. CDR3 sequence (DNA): TGTGCCAGCAGTAAGAACAACAACTATGGCTACACCTTC. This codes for CASSKNNNYGYTF.

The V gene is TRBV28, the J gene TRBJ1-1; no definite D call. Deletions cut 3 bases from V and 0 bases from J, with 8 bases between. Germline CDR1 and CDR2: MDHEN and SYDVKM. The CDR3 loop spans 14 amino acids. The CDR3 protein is CASSLLQLNTEAFF. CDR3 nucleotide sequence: TGTGCCAGCAGTTTGTTGCAGTTGAACACTGAAGCTTTCTTT.

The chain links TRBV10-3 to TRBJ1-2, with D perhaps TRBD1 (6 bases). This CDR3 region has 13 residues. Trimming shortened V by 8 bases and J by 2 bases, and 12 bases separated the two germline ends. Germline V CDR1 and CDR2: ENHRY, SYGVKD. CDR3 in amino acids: CAIGVGGNYGYTF. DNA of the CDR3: TGTGCCATCGGGGTAGGGGGAAACTATGGCTACACCTTC.

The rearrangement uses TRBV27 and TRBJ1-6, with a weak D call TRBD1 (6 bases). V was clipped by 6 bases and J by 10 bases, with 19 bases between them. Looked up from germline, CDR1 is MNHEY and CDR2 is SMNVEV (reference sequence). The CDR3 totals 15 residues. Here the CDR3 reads CASRAGGGVSSPLHF. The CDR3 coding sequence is TGTGCCAGCAGGGCCGGCGGGGGCGTTTCGTCACCCCTCCACTTT.

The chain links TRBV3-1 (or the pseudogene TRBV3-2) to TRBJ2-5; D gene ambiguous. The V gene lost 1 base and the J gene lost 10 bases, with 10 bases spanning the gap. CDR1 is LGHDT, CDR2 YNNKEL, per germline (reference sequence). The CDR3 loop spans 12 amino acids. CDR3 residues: CASSQASGVQYF. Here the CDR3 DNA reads TGTGCCAGCAGCCAAGCCTCAGGTGTCCAGTACTTC.